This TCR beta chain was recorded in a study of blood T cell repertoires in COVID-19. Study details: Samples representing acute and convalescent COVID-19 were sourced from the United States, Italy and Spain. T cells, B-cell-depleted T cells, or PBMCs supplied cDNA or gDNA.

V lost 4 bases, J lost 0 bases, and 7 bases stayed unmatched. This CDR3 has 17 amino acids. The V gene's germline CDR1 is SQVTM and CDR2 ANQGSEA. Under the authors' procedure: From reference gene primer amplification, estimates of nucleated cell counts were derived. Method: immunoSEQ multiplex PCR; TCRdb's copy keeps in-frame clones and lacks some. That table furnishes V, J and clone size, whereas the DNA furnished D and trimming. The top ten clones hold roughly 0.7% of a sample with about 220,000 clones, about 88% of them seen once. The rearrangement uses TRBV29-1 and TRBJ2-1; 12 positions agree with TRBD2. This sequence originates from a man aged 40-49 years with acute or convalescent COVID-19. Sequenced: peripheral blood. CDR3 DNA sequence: TGCAGCGTTGTTTGGCTAGCGGGAGGGAGCTCCTACAATGAGCAGTTCTTC. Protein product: CSVVWLAGGSSYNEQFF.